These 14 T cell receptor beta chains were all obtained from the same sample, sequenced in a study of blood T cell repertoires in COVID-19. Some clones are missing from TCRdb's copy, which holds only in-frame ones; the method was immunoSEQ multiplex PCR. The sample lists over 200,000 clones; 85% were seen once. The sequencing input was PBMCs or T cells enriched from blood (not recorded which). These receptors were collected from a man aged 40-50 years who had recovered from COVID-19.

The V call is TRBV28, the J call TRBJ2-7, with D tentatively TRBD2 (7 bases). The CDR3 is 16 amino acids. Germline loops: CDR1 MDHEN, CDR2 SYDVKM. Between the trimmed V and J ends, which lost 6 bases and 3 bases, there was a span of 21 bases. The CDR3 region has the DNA TGTGCCAGCAGCTCCCCCCGGCGGGGAGGGGGCTACGAGCAGTACTTC. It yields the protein CASSSPRRGGGYEQYF.

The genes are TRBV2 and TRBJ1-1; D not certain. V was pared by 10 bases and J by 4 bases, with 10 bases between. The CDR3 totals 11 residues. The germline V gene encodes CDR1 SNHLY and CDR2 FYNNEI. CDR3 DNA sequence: TGTGCCATCGGGAGCGTCACTGAAGCTTTCTTT. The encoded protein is CAIGSVTEAFF.

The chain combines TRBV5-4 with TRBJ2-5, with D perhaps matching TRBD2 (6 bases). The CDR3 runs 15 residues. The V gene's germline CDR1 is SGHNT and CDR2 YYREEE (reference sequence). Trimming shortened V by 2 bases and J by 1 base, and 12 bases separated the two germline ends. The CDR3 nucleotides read TGTGCCAGCAGCTTTATCCGGGAGAGCCAAGAGACCCAGTACTTC. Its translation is CASSFIRESQETQYF.

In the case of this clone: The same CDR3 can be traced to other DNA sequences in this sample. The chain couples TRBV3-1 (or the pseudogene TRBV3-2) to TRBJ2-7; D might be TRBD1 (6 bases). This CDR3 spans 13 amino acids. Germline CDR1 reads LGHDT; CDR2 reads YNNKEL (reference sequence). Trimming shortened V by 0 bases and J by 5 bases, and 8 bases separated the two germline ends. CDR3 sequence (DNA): TGTGCCAGCAGCCAAGACAGGGGCAACGAGCAGTACTTC. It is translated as CASSQDRGNEQYF.

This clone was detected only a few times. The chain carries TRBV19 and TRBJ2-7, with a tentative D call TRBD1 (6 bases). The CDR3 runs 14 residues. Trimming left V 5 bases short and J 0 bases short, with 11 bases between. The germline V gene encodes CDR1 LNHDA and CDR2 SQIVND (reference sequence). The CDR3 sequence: CASSVRDTSYEQYF. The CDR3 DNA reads TGTGCCAGTAGTGTGAGGGACACCTCCTACGAGCAGTACTTC.

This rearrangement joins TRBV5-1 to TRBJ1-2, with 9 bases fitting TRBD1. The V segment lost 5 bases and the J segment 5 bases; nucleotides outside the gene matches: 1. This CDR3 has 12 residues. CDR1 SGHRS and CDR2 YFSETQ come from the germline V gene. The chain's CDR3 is CASRGTGYGYTF. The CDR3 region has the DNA TGCGCCAGCAGAGGGACAGGGTATGGCTACACCTTC.

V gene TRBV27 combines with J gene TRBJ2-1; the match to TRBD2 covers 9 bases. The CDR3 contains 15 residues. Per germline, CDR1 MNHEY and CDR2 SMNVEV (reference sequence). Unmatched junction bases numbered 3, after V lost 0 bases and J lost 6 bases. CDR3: CASSLSSGRPNEQFF. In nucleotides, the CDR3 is TGTGCCAGCAGTTTATCAAGCGGGAGGCCCAATGAGCAGTTCTTC.

The CDR3 coding sequence is TGTGCCAGCAGCGGAGAGGGGACAGGGAGTGGCTACACCTTC. Protein sequence: CASSGEGTGSGYTF. This chain uses TRBV9 with TRBJ1-2; TRBD1 matches at 9 bases. Germline CDR1 reads SGDLS; CDR2 reads YYNGEE. V lost 3 bases and J lost 7; bases outside the gene matches: 7. The CDR3 length is 14 residues.

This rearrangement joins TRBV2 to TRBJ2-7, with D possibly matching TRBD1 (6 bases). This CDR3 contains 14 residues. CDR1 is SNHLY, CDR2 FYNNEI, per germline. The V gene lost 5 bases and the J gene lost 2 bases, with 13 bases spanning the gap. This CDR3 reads CASSPRTATYEQYF. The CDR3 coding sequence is TGTGCCAGCAGTCCAAGGACAGCAACCTACGAGCAGTACTTC.

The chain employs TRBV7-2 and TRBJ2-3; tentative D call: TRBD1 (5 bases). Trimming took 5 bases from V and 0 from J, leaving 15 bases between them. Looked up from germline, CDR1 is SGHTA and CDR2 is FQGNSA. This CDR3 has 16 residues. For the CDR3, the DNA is TGTGCCAGCAGCGACGGTTTCAGGGCTAGCACAGATACGCAGTATTTT. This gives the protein CASSDGFRASTDTQYF.

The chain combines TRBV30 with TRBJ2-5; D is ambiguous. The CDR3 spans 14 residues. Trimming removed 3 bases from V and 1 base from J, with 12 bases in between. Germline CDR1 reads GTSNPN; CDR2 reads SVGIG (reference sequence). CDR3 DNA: TGTGCCTGGAGCCTGAGACAACTCCAAGAGACCCAGTACTTC. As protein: CAWSLRQLQETQYF.

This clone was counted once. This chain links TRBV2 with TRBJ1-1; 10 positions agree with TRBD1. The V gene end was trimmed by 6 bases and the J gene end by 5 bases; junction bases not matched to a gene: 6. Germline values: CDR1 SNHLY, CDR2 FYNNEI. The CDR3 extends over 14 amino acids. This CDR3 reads CASRLTGGWTEAFF. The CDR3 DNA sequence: TGTGCCAGCAGACTGACAGGGGGCTGGACTGAAGCTTTCTTT.

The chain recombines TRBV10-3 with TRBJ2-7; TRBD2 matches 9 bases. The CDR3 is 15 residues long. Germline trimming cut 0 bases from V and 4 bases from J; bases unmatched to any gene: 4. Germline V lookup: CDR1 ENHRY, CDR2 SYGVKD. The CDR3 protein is CAISESRAGGYEQYF. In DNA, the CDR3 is TGTGCCATCAGTGAGTCGCGAGCGGGGGGTTACGAGCAGTACTTC.

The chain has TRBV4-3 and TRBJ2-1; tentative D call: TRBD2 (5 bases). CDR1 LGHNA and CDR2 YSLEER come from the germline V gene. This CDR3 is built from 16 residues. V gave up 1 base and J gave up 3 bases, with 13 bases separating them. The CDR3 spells CASSQARGESYNEQFF. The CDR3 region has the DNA TGCGCCAGCAGCCAAGCACGGGGAGAAAGCTACAATGAGCAGTTCTTC.